One sample yielded the 24 T cell receptor beta chains listed below, sequenced in a study of T-cell reconstitution after alpha-beta-depleted transplantation in children. Unique molecular identifiers were used in preparing the TCRbeta library. TCRdb itself ran the PCR reads through MiXCR, one entry per CDR3 protein. The table lists fewer than 550,000 distinct CDR3 sequences, 9.5% to 12% of them singletons. The sequences come from PBMCs, mostly from graft donor cells, collected 180 days after TCRalphabeta/CD19-depleted stem cell transplant. These receptors all come from a female patient aged 2-9 years who had a stem cell transplant for aplastic anemia, so the T cells may come from the graft donor.

This clonotype was seen only a few times. The gene calls are TRBV29-1 and TRBJ2-4; no firm D call. Trimming stripped 7 bases from V and 1 base from J, with 11 bases between. Germline V gene lookup returns CDR1 SQVTM and CDR2 ANQGSEA. The CDR3 has 13 residues. In DNA form, the CDR3 reads TGCAGCGCTTCGACGGACGCCAAAAACATTCAGTACTTC. Translation gives CSASTDAKNIQYF.

Only a few counts were recorded for this clonotype. V usage is TRBV7-2 and J usage is TRBJ2-1; 10 nucleotides agree with TRBD1. Germline V CDR1 and CDR2: SGHTA, FQGNSA. The junction had 14 bases not matched to a gene; V was cut back by 6 bases and J by 6 bases. The CDR3 totals 17 residues. The CDR3 coding sequence is TGTGCCAGCAGTTTTTTGCTCCGGGACAGGGGACGCAATGAGCAGTTCTTC. It is translated as CASSFLLRDRGRNEQFF.

The V call is TRBV4-3, the J call TRBJ2-7, with D possibly matching TRBD1 (6 bases). The V gene lost 10 bases and the J gene lost 6 bases, with 19 bases spanning the gap. There are 13 residues in the CDR3. Germline-derived CDR1 and CDR2 are LGHNA and YSLEER. CDR3 sequence reads: CAISGGPAGEQYF. CDR3 coding DNA: TGCGCCATCTCTGGGGGCCCTGCCGGCGAGCAGTACTTC.

The chain links TRBV24-1 to TRBJ1-2, with D hard to call. The V gene lost 9 bases and the J gene lost 8 bases, with 6 bases spanning the gap. Per germline, CDR1 KGHDR and CDR2 SFDVKD. This CDR3 has 9 residues. The CDR3 nucleotides read TGTGCCACCTTCCGGGGCTACACCTTC. As protein: CATFRGYTF.

This clonotype came up a few times. The V and J genes are TRBV20-1 and TRBJ1-2; D is possibly TRBD1 (5 bases). This CDR3 has 13 amino acids. CDR1 is DFQATT, CDR2 SNEGSKA, per germline (reference sequence). The CDR3, as DNA: TGCAGCGCAGAGGTCGGGGGGGGCTATGGCTACACCTTC. It codes for CSAEVGGGYGYTF.

The chain has TRBV7-3 and TRBJ2-1; no reliable D call. Germline-derived CDR1 and CDR2 are SGHTA and FQGTGA. CDR3 length equals 13 residues. Trimming removed 0 bases from V and 8 bases from J, with 8 bases in between. CDR3 in DNA: TGTGCCAGCAGCTTAACGATGGCTGATGAGCAGTTCTTC. Protein: CASSLTMADEQFF.

This sequence joins TRBV15 and TRBJ2-3; the match to TRBD1 covers 11 bases. The CDR3 is made up of 18 amino acids. Germline trimming cut 1 base from V and 2 bases from J; bases unmatched to any gene: 8. Germline values: CDR1 LNHNV, CDR2 YYDKDF (reference sequence). The CDR3, as DNA: TGTGCCACCAGCAGAGGGGGGACAGGGGGAGGGATCACAGATACGCAGTATTTT. This gives the protein CATSRGGTGGGITDTQYF.

This chain connects TRBV11-2 to TRBJ2-7, with 7 bases matching TRBD2. Germline CDR1 reads SGHAT; CDR2 reads FQNNGV. The CDR3 has 15 residues. After removal of 3 bases from V and 1 base from J, the junction contained 6 bases not matched to a gene. Written as DNA, the CDR3 is TGTGCCAGCAGCTTTAGTAGCGGGCCTTCCTACGAGCAGTACTTC. Translating it yields CASSFSSGPSYEQYF.

This clonotype was found a few times. This chain joins TRBV12-3 or TRBV12-4 and TRBJ1-1, with D perhaps TRBD1 (5 bases). The CDR3 totals 15 residues. V was pared by 3 bases and J by 4 bases, with 15 bases between. As DNA, the CDR3 is TGTGCCAGCAGTTTTTGGGACTGGAGGTCCACTGAAGCTTTCTTT. This encodes CASSFWDWRSTEAFF.

This clonotype was seen a handful of times. V gene TRBV12-3 or TRBV12-4 combines with J gene TRBJ1-2, with TRBD1 identical over 7 bases. Trimming took 4 bases from V and 6 from J; bases not matched to a gene: 14. The CDR3 runs 16 residues. CDR3 in DNA: TGTGCCAGCAGTTCCTTTTATCGGACACAGGGGAATGGCTACACCTTC. Its protein is CASSSFYRTQGNGYTF.

V and J are TRBV28 and TRBJ2-2; 8 nucleotides align to TRBD1. Germline trimming cut 7 bases from V and 1 base from J; bases unmatched to any gene: 5. CDR3 length: 15 amino acids. Germline CDR1 reads MDHEN; CDR2 reads SYDVKM. In DNA form, the CDR3 reads TGTGCCAGCAATTCCGGACAGGGGAACACCGGGGAGCTGTTTTTT. Protein product: CASNSGQGNTGELFF. Full variable domain (missing parts from reference TRBV28 and TRBJ2-2): DVKVTQSSRYLVKRTGEKVFLECVQDMDHENMFWYRQDPGLGLRLIYFSYDVKMKEKGDIPEGYSVSREKKERFSLILESASTNQTSMYLCASNSGQGNTGELFFGEGSRLTVL.

In this sample, this clonotype turned up many times. The chain recombines TRBV28 with TRBJ2-4; no clear D gene. V was cut by 6 bases and J by 6 bases, with 6 bases left in between. Germline CDR1 is MDHEN and CDR2 is SYDVKM. The CDR3 is 11 amino acids. This chain's CDR3 is CASRDRNIQYF. DNA for the CDR3: TGTGCCAGCAGGGACCGAAACATTCAGTACTTC.

This rearrangement joins TRBV12-3 or TRBV12-4 to TRBJ2-5; 8 nucleotides align to TRBD1. Unmatched junction bases numbered 19, after V lost 5 bases and J lost 5 bases. This CDR3 is built from 18 residues. In nucleotides, the CDR3 is TGTGCCAGCAGTCTACTACCGTTGACAGGGGATCTGCACGAGACCCAGTACTTC. This translates into CASSLLPLTGDLHETQYF.

This clonotype was recorded many times. The chain is built from TRBV5-1 and TRBJ2-1, with 9 bases that match TRBD1. This CDR3 has 16 residues. Germline trimming cut 4 bases from V and 6 bases from J; bases unmatched to any gene: 11. Germline CDR1 and CDR2: SGHRS and YFSETQ. This CDR3 reads CASSRRRQGGSNEQFF. CDR3 sequence (DNA): TGCGCCAGCAGCCGACGCCGACAGGGGGGAAGCAATGAGCAGTTCTTC.

This clonotype turned up a few times. The chain recombines TRBV2 with TRBJ2-1; either TRBD1 or TRBD2 may fit D (6 bases each). This CDR3 spans 15 amino acids. Germline V gives CDR1 SNHLY, CDR2 FYNNEI. Trimming removed 4 bases from V and 6 bases from J, with 16 bases in between. CDR3 in DNA: TGTGCCAGCAGTGTAGAGGGGGGTAGGATCAATGAGCAGTTCTTC. Translating it yields CASSVEGGRINEQFF.

In this sample, this clonotype turned up a few times. CDR3 in amino acids: CASSLLDPSETQYF. DNA for the CDR3: TGCGCCAGCAGCTTGCTAGATCCGAGTGAGACCCAGTACTTC. This chain connects TRBV5-1 to TRBJ2-5; D is unclear. V lost 1 base and J 5 bases, leaving 12 bases between the germline ends. The CDR3 is 14 amino acids. Germline V CDR1 and CDR2: SGHRS, YFSETQ.

This clonotype occurred many times. V gene TRBV20-1 combines with J gene TRBJ1-6; a possible D gene is TRBD1 (6 bases). Trimming cost V 0 bases and J 4 bases, with 13 bases left between them. The CDR3 contains 16 residues. The germline gives CDR1 DFQATT, CDR2 SNEGSKA (reference sequence). The CDR3: CSARDQQGAYNSPLHF. Written as DNA, the CDR3 is TGCAGTGCTAGAGATCAACAGGGAGCATATAATTCACCCCTCCACTTT.

This clonotype came up a few times. The chain couples TRBV4-3 to TRBJ2-2; no clear D gene. Germline CDR1 and CDR2: LGHNA and YSLEER. The CDR3 extends over 16 amino acids. Trimming took 0 bases from V and 1 from J, leaving 9 bases between them. CDR3 loop: CASSQDPRLNTGELFF. The CDR3 DNA reads TGCGCCAGCAGCCAAGATCCTCGGTTGAACACCGGGGAGCTGTTTTTT.

This clonotype was detected only a few times. This chain joins TRBV12-3 or TRBV12-4 and TRBJ2-3; D is unresolved. With 7 bases removed from V and 1 base from J, the gap between germline ends came to 15 bases. The length of the CDR3 is 15 residues. This CDR3 reads CASNSDRPRTDTQYF. The CDR3 DNA reads TGTGCCAGCAACTCAGACCGGCCCCGCACAGATACGCAGTATTTT.

This clonotype turned up a few times. This rearrangement joins TRBV20-1 to TRBJ1-5; D is uncertain. This CDR3 has 15 residues. CDR1 is DFQATT and CDR2 is SNEGSKA in the germline V gene (reference sequence). V was pared by 1 base and J by 5 bases, with 15 bases between. CDR3 loop: CSARGRAGPYQPQHF. CDR3 sequence (DNA): TGCAGTGCTAGAGGGAGGGCCGGACCGTATCAGCCCCAGCATTTT.

The chain couples TRBV7-7 to TRBJ2-1, with TRBD1 matching over 7 bases. The CDR3 length is 16 residues. The trim removed 4 bases at V and 6 bases at J, leaving 12 bases unmatched. Germline V gives CDR1 SSHAT, CDR2 FNYEAQ (reference sequence). DNA for the CDR3: TGTGCCAGCAGCTCTTCGCCGGGACAGCCATTCAATGAGCAGTTCTTC. This sequence encodes CASSSSPGQPFNEQFF.

This clonotype was recorded a few times. The CDR3 protein is CASRGPRQGLQETQYF. The CDR3 DNA reads as TGTGCCAGCAGGGGACCACGACAGGGACTTCAAGAGACCCAGTACTTC. The chain is built from TRBV27 and TRBJ2-5; possible D gene TRBD1, 7 bases. V was pared by 6 bases and J by 2 bases, with 19 bases between. The CDR3 has 16 amino acids. CDR1 and CDR2 (germline): MNHEY, SMNVEV (reference sequence).

The chain combines TRBV9 with TRBJ1-2; the match to TRBD1 covers 8 bases. The CDR3 runs to 14 residues. The germline CDR1 and CDR2 sequences are SGDLS and YYNGEE. J lost 8 bases, V lost 5 bases, and 11 bases had no gene match. CDR3 bases: TGTGCCAGCAGAGACGGCAGGGGGCTGGGCGGCTACACCTTC. Translated, it gives CASRDGRGLGGYTF.

This clonotype occurred a few times. V is TRBV19 and J is TRBJ1-1; D is possibly TRBD1 (5 bases). This CDR3 spans 15 amino acids. Deletions cut 8 bases from V and 1 base from J, with 17 bases between. Germline assignment: CDR1 LNHDA and CDR2 SQIVND (reference sequence). The CDR3 is CASGQTEKQNTEAFF. The DNA of the CDR3 is TGTGCCAGTGGCCAGACAGAAAAACAGAACACTGAAGCTTTCTTT.